This T cell receptor (beta chain) appears in the sequencing data of a study of T-cell reconstitution after alpha-beta-depleted transplantation in children. The TCRbeta library was prepared with unique molecular identifiers. TCRdb re-called the PCR reads through MiXCR, storing one row per CDR3 protein. The data hold 490,000 or so distinct CDR3 sequences, with 9.5% to 15% observed a single time. V was cut by 6 bases and J by 3 bases, with 11 bases left in between. The CDR3 loop spans 12 amino acids. CDR1 and CDR2 from the germline V gene are DFQATT and SNEGSKA (reference sequence). The source of this sequence is a human donor who donated a stem cell graft to a child with combined immunodeficiency. Source: PBMCs from the stem cell graft donor, taken from the stem cell graft. J is TRBJ2-5 and V is TRBV20-1; possibly TRBD1 for D (5 bases). The CDR3 nucleotides read TGCAGTGCCATCGACAGAAAAGAGACCCAGTACTTC. The encoded protein is CSAIDRKETQYF.